These T cell receptor beta chains were read from a single sample in a study of blood T cells in healthy people across ages. MiXCR was run by TCRdb on the 5' RACE reads, yielding one entry per CDR3 protein. This sample has some 920,000 distinct CDR3 sequences, with about 53% found just once. The sequenced sample was blood. These receptor sequences come from a woman aged 55 to 70 in good health. CDR3s include the opening cysteine and the closing phenylalanine or tryptophan. The order of the fields is D gene, clone size, J gene, V gene, CDR3 protein, CDR3 DNA. D genes are given only for firm matches. Rows may omit the clone size; those that give it use once, few, many or a size class.

. | few | TRBJ2-5 | TRBV2 | CASSEAVTVQETQYF | TGTGCCAGCAGTGAAGCAGTGACAGTACAAGAGACCCAGTACTTC
TRBD1 | . | TRBJ2-3 | TRBV5-1 | CASSSDRGGSSTDTQYF | TGCGCCAGCAGCTCGGACAGGGGCGGTTCAAGCACAGATACGCAGTATTTT
TRBD2 | . | TRBJ2-3 | TRBV9 | CASSVSGTTDTQYF | TGTGCCAGCAGCGTTAGCGGGACCACAGATACGCAGTATTTT
. | . | TRBJ2-7 | TRBV12-3/TRBV12-4 | CASSLNGIYSYNEQYF | TGTGCCAGCAGTTTAAACGGGATATACTCCTACAATGAGCAGTACTTC
. | few | TRBJ2-1 | TRBV3-1 | CASSSGPLSYNEQFF | TGTGCCAGCAGTTCAGGACCCCTCTCCTACAATGAGCAGTTCTTC
TRBD2 | few | TRBJ2-5 | TRBV9 | CASSVGLAGREETQYF | TGTGCCAGCAGCGTAGGGTTAGCGGGAAGAGAAGAGACCCAGTACTTC
. | . | TRBJ1-2 | TRBV5-1 | CANNRANYGYTF | TGCGCCAACAACAGGGCTAACTATGGCTACACCTTC
. | few | TRBJ1-6 | TRBV12-3/TRBV12-4 | CASSLGGHYNSPLHF | TGTGCCAGCAGTTTAGGGGGGCATTATAATTCACCCCTCCACTTT
. | once | TRBJ1-2 | TRBV3-1 | CASSEIKQGADYGYTF | TGTGCCAGCAGCGAAATTAAGCAGGGTGCAGACTATGGCTACACCTTC
. | . | TRBJ2-1 | TRBV10-3 | CAISESSVEEQFF | TGTGCCATCAGTGAGTCGTCGGTGGAGGAGCAGTTCTTC
TRBD2 | . | TRBJ2-1 | TRBV11-2 | CASSPTGRQTSGAYNEQFF | TGTGCCAGCAGCCCGACGGGACGGCAGACTAGCGGGGCCTACAATGAGCAGTTCTTC
TRBD1 | . | TRBJ2-7 | TRBV5-5 | CASQLNRGEQYF | TGTGCCAGCCAGCTGAACAGGGGAGAGCAGTACTTC
TRBD2 | once | TRBJ2-6 | TRBV5-1 | CASRRTSDISGANVLTF | TGCGCCAGCAGAAGGACTAGCGATATCTCTGGGGCCAACGTCCTGACTTTC
. | . | TRBJ1-2 | TRBV20-1 | CSAISANYGYTF | TGCAGTGCTATATCAGCTAACTATGGCTACACCTTC
TRBD1 | few | TRBJ2-6 | TRBV5-8 | CASSLSRGGAGANVLTF | TGTGCCAGCAGCTTGTCCCGAGGGGGCGCGGGGGCCAACGTCCTGACTTTC
TRBD2 | . | TRBJ2-7 | TRBV27 | CVSRRLAGLYEQYF | TGTGTAAGCCGCAGACTAGCGGGGCTCTACGAGCAGTACTTC
TRBD1 | . | TRBJ1-5 | TRBV12-3/TRBV12-4 | CASRPGGGLQPQHF | TGTGCCAGCAGGCCAGGAGGGGGCCTACAGCCCCAGCATTTT
TRBD1 | . | TRBJ2-7 | TRBV20-1 | CSAIWDRANEQYF | TGCAGTGCCATTTGGGACAGGGCGAACGAGCAGTACTTC
TRBD2 | few | TRBJ2-7 | TRBV4-1 | CASSQVSASGPYEQYF | TGCGCCAGCAGCCAAGTATCGGCTAGCGGCCCCTACGAGCAGTACTTC
. | few | TRBJ1-5 | TRBV7-9 | CASSSLSPGQHF | TGTGCCAGCAGCTCCCTCAGCCCGGGACAGCATTTT
TRBD1 | . | TRBJ2-3 | TRBV12-3/TRBV12-4 | CASSRDRGLDTQYF | TGTGCCAGCAGTAGAGACAGGGGGCTTGATACGCAGTATTTT
TRBD1 | . | TRBJ1-2 | TRBV7-9 | CASSLYRPRDRGSHNGYTF | TGTGCCAGCAGCTTATACCGTCCCCGGGACAGGGGGTCTCACAATGGCTACACCTTC
TRBD2 | . | TRBJ2-6 | TRBV3-1 | CASSQVISGTGANVLTF | TGTGCCAGCAGCCAAGTAATTAGCGGGACTGGGGCCAACGTCCTGACTTTC
. | . | TRBJ2-4 | TRBV20-1 | CSAREPSGGHRKNIQYF | TGCAGTGCTAGAGAGCCGTCTGGGGGGCATCGCAAAAACATTCAGTACTTC
TRBD2 | . | TRBJ2-4 | TRBV3-1 | CASSPAAGLAGVLAKNIQYF | TGTGCCAGCAGCCCCGCGGCGGGACTAGCGGGAGTCCTGGCCAAAAACATTCAGTACTTC
. | few | TRBJ2-3 | TRBV4-1 | CASSQLADTQYF | TGCGCCAGCAGCCAATTGGCAGATACGCAGTATTTT
. | many | TRBJ2-4 | TRBV4-2 | CASSQGGRTSLLQYF | TGTGCCAGCAGCCAAGGCGGACGGACCTCCCTACTTCAGTACTTC
TRBD2 | few | TRBJ2-7 | TRBV6-5 | CASSSPDIAGVGEQYF | TGTGCCAGCAGTTCCCCGGATATAGCGGGAGTCGGCGAGCAGTACTTC
. | . | TRBJ1-5 | TRBV20-1 | CSATLPSSNQPQHF | TGCAGTGCCACCCTTCCCAGTAGCAATCAGCCCCAGCATTTT
TRBD2 | . | TRBJ2-3 | TRBV5-1 | CASSPLTSGSSDTQYF | TGCGCCAGCAGCCCCCTAACTAGCGGGAGTTCAGATACGCAGTATTTT
TRBD2 | many | TRBJ2-4 | TRBV29-1 | CSVVTSGSNIQYF | TGCAGCGTTGTGACTAGCGGGAGTAACATTCAGTACTTC
. | . | TRBJ2-5 | TRBV27 | CASRPGLTARWTQYF | TGTGCCAGCAGGCCGGGACTGACGGCTCGATGGACCCAGTACTTC
TRBD2 | many | TRBJ2-5 | TRBV29-1 | CSVERAGAETQYF | TGCAGCGTTGAACGGGCGGGAGCGGAGACCCAGTACTTC
. | many | TRBJ2-1 | TRBV20-1 | CSADGRTEQFF | TGCAGTGCTGACGGCAGAACTGAGCAGTTCTTC
. | once | TRBJ2-7 | TRBV3-1 | CASSQYSGPPICEQYF | TGTGCCAGCAGCCAATATAGCGGACCACCAATTTGCGAGCAGTACTTC
. | . | TRBJ2-4 | TRBV28 | CASSLSKLKEQYF | TGTGCCAGCAGTTTATCCAAATTGAAAGAGCAGTACTTC
. | . | TRBJ2-5 | TRBV7-3 | CASSLTTGAYNEQYF | TGTGCCAGCAGCTTAACTACCGGGGCTTACAATGAGCAGTACTTC
TRBD1 | . | TRBJ1-2 | TRBV12-3/TRBV12-4 | CASSSPPTGTHGYTF | TGTGCCAGCAGTTCACCTCCGACAGGGACACATGGCTACACCTTC
TRBD1 | . | TRBJ2-7 | TRBV4-2 | CASSQGWDRGLEQYF | TGTGCCAGCAGCCAAGGTTGGGACAGGGGGCTTGAGCAGTACTTC
TRBD1 | . | TRBJ1-1 | TRBV6-1 | CASSEVDGTGFTEAFF | TGTGCCAGCAGTGAAGTGGACGGGACAGGGTTCACTGAAGCTTTCTTT
TRBD1 | . | TRBJ2-1 | TRBV6-6 | CASSLTGLEQFF | TGTGCCAGCAGCCTGACAGGGCTTGAGCAGTTCTTC
. | . | TRBJ2-6 | TRBV10-3 | CAIRVRSGANVMTF | TGTGCCATTCGTGTCCGGTCTGGGGCCAACGTCATGACTTTC
TRBD2 | once | TRBJ2-5 | TRBV2 | CASRGTSGSDEQYF | TGTGCCAGCAGGGGGACTAGCGGGAGCGATGAGCAGTACTTC
. | . | TRBJ2-3 | TRBV12-3/TRBV12-4 | CASTITGGTDTQYF | TGTGCCAGCACCATCACGGGGGGCACAGATACGCAGTATTTT
. | . | TRBJ2-1 | TRBV5-1 | CASSLGMLGGEFNEQFF | TGCGCCAGCAGCTTGGGGATGTTAGGCGGGGAGTTCAATGAGCAGTTCTTC
. | . | TRBJ1-6 | TRBV20-1 | CSARYSANSPLHF | TGCAGTGCTAGGTATTCAGCCAATTCACCCCTCCACTTT
TRBD1 | once | TRBJ2-7 | TRBV14 | CAGSARDREWYEQYF | TGTGCCGGCAGCGCCCGGGACAGGGAATGGTACGAGCAGTACTTC
. | . | TRBJ1-1 | TRBV18 | CASSPIGTSNTEAFF | TGTGCCAGCTCACCAATAGGGACGTCCAACACTGAAGCTTTCTTT
. | . | TRBJ1-6 | TRBV28 | CASSLAGALLTSPLHF | TGTGCCAGCAGTTTAGCGGGGGCGCTCTTGACTTCACCCCTCCACTTT
. | few | TRBJ2-3 | TRBV7-2 | CASRLEGGTDTQYF | TGTGCCAGCCGACTAGAGGGTGGCACAGATACGCAGTATTTT
. | . | TRBJ2-2 | TRBV21-1 | CASSKWFRVTGELFF | TGTGCCAGCAGCAAATGGTTCAGGGTGACCGGGGAGCTGTTTTTT
. | few | TRBJ2-7 | TRBV28 | CASSPPVRAYEQYF | TGTGCCAGCAGTCCCCCCGTAAGGGCCTACGAGCAGTACTTC
. | . | TRBJ1-2 | TRBV29-1 | CSVETFANYGYTF | TGCAGCGTTGAAACCTTTGCGAACTATGGCTACACCTTC
TRBD1 | . | TRBJ2-5 | TRBV29-1 | CSVEGAATDRGEYF | TGCAGCGTTGAGGGAGCCGCCACAGACAGGGGCGAGTACTTC
. | . | TRBJ1-4 | TRBV29-1 | CRVKPANEKLFF | TGCAGGGTGAAACCAGCTAATGAAAAACTGTTTTTT
. | . | TRBJ2-7 | TRBV6-2/TRBV6-3 | CASSAGLPPYEQYF | TGTGCCAGCAGTGCCGGACTCCCACCTTACGAGCAGTACTTC
. | few | TRBJ2-3 | TRBV7-2 | CASTELDTQYF | TGTGCCAGCACAGAATTAGATACGCAGTATTTT
TRBD2 | few | TRBJ2-3 | TRBV5-1 | CASSLTTSGSTDTQYF | TGCGCCAGCAGCTTGACGACTAGCGGGAGCACAGATACGCAGTATTTT